This T cell receptor beta chain emerged from a study of CD8+CD57+ T cells in acquired aplastic anemia. Study information: Quantities of DNA derived from sorted CD4+ and CD8+ cells averaged approximately 3.5 ug.

CDR1 is MNHEY and CDR2 is SVGAGI in the germline V gene. This CDR3 is 15 amino acids long. Trimming cost V 1 base and J 7 bases, with 16 bases left between them. Study observations and caveats: Twenty-nine CD8+ CDR3 sequences were shared between patients and controls.

Regarding this clonotype: The target antigen is unknown.

Profiles of TCR beta VDJ and CDR3 were generated from a genomic DNA template. TCRdb redid the calling of the reads with MiXCR, one entry per CDR3 protein. Among 200,000 or so distinct CDR3 sequences listed, 50% to 75% were seen once. This chain uses TRBV6-5 with TRBJ1-1; maybe TRBD1 (6 bases). The TCR was taken from a human donor with severe aplastic anemia or a healthy control (not recorded which). Input material: sorted CD4+, CD8+, or CD8+CD57+ T cells (not recorded which) from PBMCs. This CDR3 reads CASSYFGGATGEAFF. CDR3 sequence (DNA): TGTGCCAGCAGTTACTTTGGGGGCGCGACTGGTGAAGCTTTCTTT.